These T cell receptor beta chains were read from a single sample in a study of T cells in localized non-small cell lung cancer. Produced via immunoSEQ multiplex PCR; TCRdb's table is partial and in-frame only. Of approximately 15,000 clones in the sample, around 91% are singletons; the top ten hold about 1.1%. Sequenced here: peripheral blood mononuclear cells, sampled before any cancer treatment. The receptors were gathered from a woman aged 40-69 years with stage III lung adenocarcinoma. Each CDR3 is given with its conserved first and last residue. A D gene is named only where the DNA matches it firmly. A clone size is listed for some rows: how often the clone was seen (once, few, many), or a class if it is expanded.

TRBV30,TRBD1,TRBJ1-2,NA,TGTGCCTGGATTAAACCCCGACAGGGAAACTATGGCTACACCTTC,CAWIKPRQGNYGYTF
TRBV5-1,NA,TRBJ1-6,NA,TGCGCCAGCAGCTATCAGGGAGGGAACTCCTATAATTCACCCCTCCACTTT,CASSYQGGNSYNSPLHF
TRBV19,NA,TRBJ1-2,NA,TGTGCCAGTAGTGGGATAGGGGATGGCTACACCTTC,CASSGIGDGYTF
TRBV19,NA,TRBJ2-5,NA,TGTGCCAGTAGAATGGGTGAGGGCTGGGAGACCCAGTACTTC,CASRMGEGWETQYF
TRBV6-6,NA,TRBJ2-1,NA,TGTGCCAGCAGTTATGGCGGTTCCTACAATGAGCAGTTCTTC,CASSYGGSYNEQFF
TRBV19,NA,TRBJ1-6,NA,TGTGCCAGTAGCCGGGGGGGGACGGGTTCACCCCTCCACTTT,CASSRGGTGSPLHF
TRBV7-9,TRBD2,TRBJ2-7,NA,TGTGCCAGCAGCTTAGACGTTACTAGCGGGGGGTTGTACGAGCAGTACTTC,CASSLDVTSGGLYEQYF
TRBV5-1,TRBD2,TRBJ2-1,NA,TGCGCCAGTCGCGTTTCGGGACTAGGGTACAATGAGCAGTTCTTC,CASRVSGLGYNEQFF
TRBV30,NA,TRBJ2-2,once,TGTGCCTGGAGGCGAGATTCCACCGGGGAGCTGTTTTTT,CAWRRDSTGELFF
TRBV6-1,TRBD1,TRBJ1-3,NA,TGTGCCAGCAGTGAAAGGGGGCCTGGAAACACCATATATTTT,CASSERGPGNTIYF
TRBV29-1,NA,TRBJ1-1,NA,TGCAGCGGAGACAGAAGTGGAACTGAAGCTTTCTTT,CSGDRSGTEAFF
TRBV14,NA,TRBJ2-1,NA,TGTGCCAGCAGTCACCTAGCGCATGAGCAGTTCTTC,CASSHLAHEQFF
TRBV9,NA,TRBJ2-3,once,TGTGCCAGCAGCGTAGTGGGGACGGATACGCAGTATTTT,CASSVVGTDTQYF
TRBV7-9,TRBD2,TRBJ2-1,NA,TGTGCCAGCAGGCTAGCGGGAGAATACGAGCAGTTCTTC,CASRLAGEYEQFF
TRBV19,TRBD1,TRBJ1-5,once,TGTGCCAGTAGTGGACAGGGTAGCAATCAGCCCCAGCATTTT,CASSGQGSNQPQHF
TRBV30,TRBD1,TRBJ2-7,NA,TGTGCCTGGACCCGACAGGGTTTCCCCGAAGGCGGTGGCTTC,CAWTRQGFPEGGGF
TRBV11-2,NA,TRBJ1-4,NA,TGTGCCAGCAGCTTAAGGGTGCGGGGTGCGAGTAATGAAAAACTGTTTTTT,CASSLRVRGASNEKLFF
TRBV5-4,NA,TRBJ1-1,NA,TGTGCCAGCAGCTTGGTTGGGGGACCTGAAGCTTTCTTT,CASSLVGGPEAFF
TRBV5-4,TRBD1,TRBJ2-5,once,TGTGCCAGCAGCTTGAGGGACAGATCCCAAGAGACCCAGTACTTC,CASSLRDRSQETQYF
TRBV5-4,NA,TRBJ2-5,NA,TGTGCCAGCAGCCCGCCGGGGTTGGGGAATCAAGAGACCCAGTACTTC,CASSPPGLGNQETQYF
TRBV11-3,NA,TRBJ2-3,NA,TGTGCCAGCAGCTTAGGAGAGGGCCTAGGTTATACGCAGTATTTT,CASSLGEGLGYTQYF
TRBV14,NA,TRBJ2-7,once,TGTGCCAGCAGCCAAGTTATGGGGTCTTTCCCAATGTACGAGCAGTACTTC,CASSQVMGSFPMYEQYF
TRBV19,NA,TRBJ2-4,NA,TGTGCCAGTAGAGAAGATACTAGGGGACGGAACATTCAGTACTTC,CASREDTRGRNIQYF
TRBV7-9,TRBD1,TRBJ1-4,NA,TGTGCCAGCAGCCTGGGACAGGGGCGCGAAAAACTGTTTTTT,CASSLGQGREKLFF
TRBV5-5,NA,TRBJ1-4,NA,TGTGCCAGCAGCTTGGGGCACAGGGCCGGGGAAAAACTGTTTTTT,CASSLGHRAGEKLFF
TRBV27,NA,TRBJ1-2,NA,TGTGCCAGCAGTTTTCGCGGGGGCCAAGGGGGCTACACCTTC,CASSFRGGQGGYTF
TRBV2,NA,TRBJ2-1,NA,TGTGCCAGCAGTGGGGGGACTTCGCAGTTCTTC,CASSGGTSQFF
TRBV5-1,TRBD2,TRBJ2-5,NA,TGCGCCAGCAGCTTGGCTAGCGGGGGGGAGACCCAGTACTTC,CASSLASGGETQYF
TRBV19,NA,TRBJ1-5,NA,TGTGCCAGTAGTATAGGCCCAGGGGCCTGGCCCCAGCATTTT,CASSIGPGAWPQHF
TRBV9,TRBD2,TRBJ2-7,NA,TGTGCCAGCAGCGCGGGACTAGCGGGAACCTACGAGCAGTACTTC,CASSAGLAGTYEQYF
TRBV27,TRBD1,TRBJ2-7,NA,TGTGCCAGCAGTTCATTTACAGGGGGCAAAACCGAGCAGTACTTC,CASSSFTGGKTEQYF
TRBV7-9,NA,TRBJ2-3,NA,TGTGCCAGCAGCTTCTCGACAAACACAGATACGCAGTATTTT,CASSFSTNTDTQYF
TRBV19,NA,TRBJ2-1,NA,TGTGCCAGTAGTTCCTTTAGCGTGAGCTCCTACAATGAGCAGTTCTTC,CASSSFSVSSYNEQFF
TRBV11-3,NA,TRBJ2-1,NA,TGTGCCAGCAGCTTAGCCAGCACCAGCGGCTCCTCCTACAATGAGCAGTTCTTC,CASSLASTSGSSYNEQFF
TRBV15,TRBD2,TRBJ2-1,NA,TGTGCCACCAGCAGAGCAGGTAGCGGGAGGGCCAATGAGCAGTTCTTC,CATSRAGSGRANEQFF
TRBV4-2,NA,TRBJ1-5,once,TGTGCCAGCAGCCAAGAGGGGTCAGGGACAAGAGAAAATCAGCCCCAGCATTTT,CASSQEGSGTRENQPQHF
TRBV5-6,NA,TRBJ1-4,NA,TGTGCCAGCAGCTTCCTAAATGAAAAACTGTTTTTT,CASSFLNEKLFF
TRBV7-9,NA,TRBJ2-7,few,TGTGCCAGCAGCACCAAGGGACCGGCGGAGCAGTACTTC,CASSTKGPAEQYF
TRBV7-9,NA,TRBJ1-2,few,TGTGCCAGCAGTTTCCACGGGGGTGGCTACACCTTC,CASSFHGGGYTF
TRBV6-6,NA,TRBJ2-5,NA,TGTGCCAGTGGGGAGACCCAGTACTTC,CASGETQYF